Presented here are 27 T cell receptor beta chains from one specimen sequenced in a study of response to subunit inactivated influenza vaccine (dated by TCRdb to about 2018). The library relied on RT-PCR. For sequencing, an Illumina HiSeq 2500 was employed. TCRdb trimmed public reads at Q25 via fastp, called clones via MiXCR and kept in-frame beta chains. Identical CDR3 proteins give one entry, which carries the most common genes and DNA. Recorded for this sample are roughly 780,000 distinct CDR3 sequences; approximately 17% of them occurred a single time. Together, the top ten hold approximately 11% of the sample. Specimen: PBMCs from blood, collected roughly 5 days after vaccination. These receptors all come from a man aged 50-60 years who received an inactivated influenza vaccine. Donor details come from another sample of the same person, matched by shared clones.

The chain joins TRBV20-1 to TRBJ1-1, with 7 nucleotides matching TRBD1. This CDR3 is 13 amino acids long. Germline V lookup: CDR1 DFQATT, CDR2 SNEGSKA (reference sequence). The chain's CDR3 is CSPRQGGEIEAFF. CDR3 coding DNA: TGCAGCCCGAGACAGGGAGGGGAGATTGAAGCTTTCTTT.

A few counts support this clonotype. CDR3 amino acids: CASSNGGSSYNEQFF. CDR3 nucleotides: TGTGCCAGCAGCAATGGGGGTAGCTCCTACAATGAGCAGTTCTTC. J is TRBJ2-1 and V is TRBV7-2; the D gene could be TRBD1 or TRBD2 (5 bases each). The CDR3 length is 15 residues. Germline CDR1 is SGHTA and CDR2 is FQGNSA. V was cut by 5 bases and J by 0 bases, with 11 bases left in between.

This sequence joins TRBV7-8 and TRBJ2-1; D remains unclear. The germline gives CDR1 SGHVS, CDR2 FQNEAQ. V gave up 2 bases and J gave up 2 bases, with 10 bases separating them. The CDR3 covers 15 residues. The DNA of the CDR3 is TGTGCCAGCAGCTTACCTAGACGTCCCTACAATGAGCAGTTCTTC. It is translated as CASSLPRRPYNEQFF.

The genes are TRBV25-1 and TRBJ2-5, with D perhaps TRBD1 or TRBD2 (6 bases each). Germline loops: CDR1 MGHDK, CDR2 SYGVNS. The CDR3 length is 16 residues. Deletions cut 2 bases from V and 6 bases from J, with 19 bases between. CDR3 sequence (DNA): TGTGCCAGCAGTGAACACACCGGAGGGGGATGGAAGACCCAGTACTTC. Protein product: CASSEHTGGGWKTQYF.

This chain uses TRBV5-1 with TRBJ1-3; unclear D gene. Germline-derived CDR1 and CDR2 are SGHRS and YFSETQ. The CDR3 extends over 14 amino acids. V gave up 4 bases and J gave up 0 bases, with 8 bases separating them. CDR3 in DNA: TGCGCCAGCAGCGCGGACGGCTCTGGAAACACCATATATTTT. Its translation is CASSADGSGNTIYF.

The V gene is TRBV7-9, the J gene TRBJ2-1, with 9 nucleotides matching TRBD2. Trimming cost V 7 bases and J 7 bases; bases outside gene matches: 5. Per the germline V gene, CDR1 is SEHNR and CDR2 is FQNEAQ (reference sequence). This CDR3 is built from 13 residues. The CDR3 is CASNLAGRNEQFF. The CDR3 DNA follows: TGTGCCAGCAACCTAGCGGGGAGAAATGAGCAGTTCTTC.

There are many counts of this clonotype. The V and J genes are TRBV5-1 and TRBJ2-3, with 8 bases lining up with TRBD2. Unmatched junction bases numbered 9, after V lost 0 bases and J lost 15 bases. Germline V gene lookup returns CDR1 SGHRS and CDR2 YFSETQ. This CDR3 contains 13 residues. CDR3 protein: CASSLAGRSGGYF. CDR3 bases: TGCGCCAGCAGCTTGGCCGGAAGAAGCGGGGGCTATTTT.

The chain links TRBV20-1 to TRBJ2-5; TRBD2 matches at 7 bases. This CDR3 has 14 amino acids. Germline V gene sequence: CDR1 DFQATT, CDR2 SNEGSKA (reference sequence). The V and J ends lost 3 bases and 2 bases, in that order; junction bases with no gene match: 6. CDR3 region: CSASRASGQETQYF. Written as DNA, the CDR3 is TGCAGTGCTAGTCGTGCTAGCGGTCAAGAGACCCAGTACTTC.

This chain joins TRBV6-2 or TRBV6-3 and TRBJ2-1; D may be TRBD2 (6 bases). V was clipped by 5 bases and J by 8 bases, with 13 bases between them. CDR3 length equals 13 residues. Germline loops: CDR1 MNHEY, CDR2 SVGEGT. CDR3: CASSPLAGDEQFF. The DNA of the CDR3 is TGTGCCAGCAGTCCACTAGCAGGCGATGAGCAGTTCTTC.

V is TRBV6-6 and J is TRBJ1-5; D remains ambiguous. V was clipped by 2 bases and J by 5 bases, with 7 bases between them. Germline CDR1 and CDR2: MNHNY and SVGAGI (reference sequence). The CDR3 is 13 amino acids. As DNA, the CDR3 is TGTGCCAGCAGTTACCAGGCAGATCAGCCCCAGCATTTT. Amino acids: CASSYQADQPQHF.

This clonotype was observed at least ten times. The V call is TRBV7-2, the J call TRBJ2-3; D is ambiguous. The CDR3 has 14 amino acids. V lost 5 bases and J 2 bases, leaving 11 bases between the germline ends. In germline, CDR1 is SGHTA, CDR2 FQGNSA. Here the CDR3 reads CASSHVGFTDTQYF. For the CDR3, the DNA is TGTGCCAGCAGCCACGTGGGCTTCACAGATACGCAGTATTTT.

In regard to this clonotype: An end of the junction differs from the germline gene, which may be a read error. This chain links TRBV10-3 with TRBJ2-5; 10 nucleotides agree with TRBD2. CDR3 length: 15 residues. CDR1 is ENHRY, CDR2 SYGVKD, per germline. This CDR3 reads CAISGGLAPQESQYF. As DNA, the CDR3 is TGTGCCATCAGTGGGGGACTAGCGCCGCAAGAGTCCCAGTACTTC.

In its sample, this clonotype was seen a few times. The V call is TRBV5-1, the J call TRBJ2-4; D ambiguous. Trimming left V 0 bases short and J 10 bases short, with 8 bases between. CDR3 length equals 12 residues. The germline V gene encodes CDR1 SGHRS and CDR2 YFSETQ. Written as DNA, the CDR3 is TGCGCCAGCAGCTTGGATTCAGTGATTCAGTACTTC. It is translated as CASSLDSVIQYF.

The gene calls are TRBV10-3 and TRBJ2-1, with D perhaps TRBD2 (6 bases). Germline V gives CDR1 ENHRY, CDR2 SYGVKD. Trimming took 4 bases from V and 9 from J, leaving 13 bases between them. The CDR3 spans 13 residues. DNA for the CDR3: TGTGCCATCAGTGGGGGAGGTCAGGGTGAGCAGTTCTTC. This codes for CAISGGGQGEQFF.

This clonotype has just a few counts. J is TRBJ2-3 and V is TRBV15, with 12 bases that match TRBD1. CDR3 size: 18 residues. The trim removed 2 bases at V and 4 bases at J, leaving 10 bases unmatched. Looked up from germline, CDR1 is LNHNV and CDR2 is YYDKDF (reference sequence). CDR3 nucleotide sequence: TGTGCCACCAGCAGATCTCCCCGGGACAGGGGGCCGGCAGATACGCAGTATTTT. The encoded protein is CATSRSPRDRGPADTQYF.

This clonotype was seen only a few times. This chain joins TRBV14 and TRBJ2-1; D assignment may be TRBD1 or TRBD2 (6 bases each). Germline V CDR1 and CDR2: SGHDN, FVKESK. V lost 2 bases, J lost 1 base, and 9 bases lay in between. The CDR3 contains 15 residues. CDR3 region: CASSQLGGSYNEQFF. In DNA, the CDR3 is TGTGCCAGCAGCCAACTAGGGGGGTCCTACAATGAGCAGTTCTTC.

The CDR3 coding sequence is TGTGCCAGCAGTCCGACAGGGGGCGCGGGTGAAGCTTTCTTT. It translates to CASSPTGGAGEAFF. V and J are TRBV6-1 and TRBJ1-1; 10 nucleotides align to TRBD1. J lost 7 bases, V lost 5 bases, and 7 bases had no gene match. CDR1 MNHNS and CDR2 SASEGT come from the germline V gene. This CDR3 comprises 14 residues.

The chain recombines TRBV5-5 with TRBJ1-3; D perhaps matches TRBD1 (6 bases). Trimming pared 4 bases from V and 8 bases from J, leaving 10 bases between. This CDR3 contains 12 residues. Germline lookup yields CDR1 SGHKS and CDR2 YYEKEE (reference sequence). Written as DNA, the CDR3 is TGTGCCAGCAGCGGGGGGGCGGACACCATATATTTT. Encoded protein: CASSGGADTIYF.

This clonotype came up many times. The gene calls are TRBV20-1 and TRBJ2-7; the D gene is possibly TRBD2 (6 bases). From germline, CDR1 is DFQATT and CDR2 SNEGSKA (reference sequence). Trimming took 5 bases from V and 1 from J, leaving 15 bases between them. The CDR3 sequence is 14 residues long. DNA of the CDR3: TGCAGTGCTGACACGGGGGATTCATCCTACGAGCAGTACTTC. This translates into CSADTGDSSYEQYF.

The chain uses TRBV5-6 and TRBJ2-7; D may correspond to TRBD1 or TRBD2 (5 bases each). The germline CDR1 and CDR2 sequences are SGHDT and YYEEEE. Trimming stripped 0 bases from V and 6 bases from J, with 16 bases between. The length of the CDR3 is 15 residues. Here the CDR3 reads CASSLAKGTESEQYF. CDR3 nucleotides: TGTGCCAGCAGCTTGGCCAAGGGGACGGAGAGCGAGCAGTACTTC.

The rearrangement links TRBV3-1 to TRBJ2-7, with D unclear. Germline CDR1 LGHDT, CDR2 YNNKEL (reference sequence). This CDR3 is 15 amino acids long. Trimming left V 0 bases short and J 5 bases short, with 14 bases between. The CDR3, as DNA: TGTGCCAGCAGCCAAGATATCTTAGGGCCCAACGAGCAGTACTTC. Its protein is CASSQDILGPNEQYF.

This chain connects TRBV28 to TRBJ2-7; 10 bases agree with TRBD2. Per the germline V gene, CDR1 is MDHEN and CDR2 is SYDVKM. The CDR3 extends over 15 amino acids. The V segment lost 5 bases and the J segment 6 bases; nucleotides outside the gene matches: 10. CDR3 nucleotide sequence: TGTGCCAGCAGTCGAGCGGGAGGGCCTCGGGTCGAGCAGTACTTC. This encodes CASSRAGGPRVEQYF.

This clonotype was counted many times. The V call is TRBV6-1, the J call TRBJ2-7; 8 bases align to TRBD1. With V trimmed by 5 bases and J by 2 bases, 20 bases remained unmatched. The germline CDR1 and CDR2 sequences are MNHNS and SASEGT. The CDR3 runs to 19 residues. The CDR3 reads CASSRTRPGQVRTPYEQYF. The DNA for the CDR3 is TGTGCCAGCAGTCGCACCCGGCCGGGACAGGTACGCACTCCCTACGAGCAGTACTTC.

The chain links TRBV5-1 to TRBJ1-2; maybe TRBD1 (5 bases). The V gene lost 6 bases and the J gene lost 8 bases, with 17 bases spanning the gap. Germline-derived CDR1 and CDR2 are SGHRS and YFSETQ. This CDR3 contains 13 residues. The CDR3 DNA follows: TGCGCCAGCACCCCCGGGACGCATCAAGGCTACACCTTC. Translation gives CASTPGTHQGYTF. Complete variable domain (other parts from reference TRBV5-1 and TRBJ1-2): KAGVTQTPRYLIKTRGQQVTLSCSPISGHRSVSWYQQTPGQGLQFLFEYFSETQRNKGNFPGRFSGRQFSNSRSEMNVSTLELGDSALYLCASTPGTHQGYTFGSGTRLTVV.

Only a few counts were recorded for this clonotype. The chain links TRBV6-2 or TRBV6-3 to TRBJ2-7; D ambiguous. The CDR3 loop spans 17 amino acids. CDR1 and CDR2 from the germline V gene are MNHEY and SVGEGT. V dropped 2 bases and J dropped 0 bases, with 17 bases sitting between them. CDR3 sequence: CASSYATSGPISYEQYF. In nucleotides, the CDR3 is TGTGCCAGCAGTTACGCTACTTCCGGGCCGATCTCCTACGAGCAGTACTTC.

This clonotype was detected only a few times. V usage is TRBV6-1 and J usage is TRBJ2-2; 7 nucleotides agree with TRBD2. Germline lookup yields CDR1 MNHNS and CDR2 SASEGT. The CDR3 has 15 residues. V trimming: 7 bases; J trimming: 0 bases; junction bases outside the gene matches: 5. CDR3: CASNPAGPNTGELFF. The CDR3 DNA is TGTGCCAGCAACCCAGCGGGACCGAACACCGGGGAGCTGTTTTTT.

The gene calls are TRBV28 and TRBJ2-1; D is possibly TRBD1 or TRBD2 (6 bases each). CDR1 and CDR2 from the germline V gene are MDHEN and SYDVKM. V dropped 5 bases and J dropped 6 bases, with 23 bases sitting between them. CDR3 length: 17 amino acids. The CDR3 region is CASSLPSLARGGNEQFF. For the CDR3, the DNA is TGTGCCAGCAGTCTTCCTTCGCTAGCGAGAGGGGGCAATGAGCAGTTCTTC.